Listed here are 27 T cell receptor beta chains from one sample, sequenced in a study of blood T cell repertoires in COVID-19. Only in-frame clones appear in the TCRdb table, and some are missing; sequencing was by immunoSEQ multiplex PCR. Among roughly 50,000 clones listed, 85% to 90% were seen once. Source material: peripheral blood. The source is a woman of 80 years or more with COVID-19, enrolled during active disease.

V usage is TRBV9 and J usage is TRBJ1-2; D unresolved. CDR3 length: 15 amino acids. Germline V CDR1 and CDR2: SGDLS, YYNGEE. Trimming shortened V by 5 bases and J by 3 bases, and 17 bases separated the two germline ends. The CDR3 here is CASSSRGGTYYGYTF. The DNA for the CDR3 is TGTGCCAGCAGTAGTAGAGGAGGTACATACTATGGCTACACCTTC. Filled out from reference TRBV9 and TRBJ1-2, the complete variable domain reads DSGVTQTPKHLITATGQRVTLRCSPRSGDLSVYWYQQSLDQGLQFLIQYYNGEERAKGNILERFSAQQFPDLHSELNLSSLELGDSALYFCASSSRGGTYYGYTFGSGTRLTVV.

This clone is deemed medium-sized (0.01 to 0.1%). The chain carries TRBV19 and TRBJ1-1; TRBD1 agrees at 8 bases. Germline V gene sequence: CDR1 LNHDA, CDR2 SQIVND (reference sequence). The CDR3 covers 15 residues. V lost 5 bases and J lost 3; bases outside the gene matches: 8. As DNA, the CDR3 is TGTGCCAGTAGTCCGGGAACAGGGGGATACACTGAAGCTTTCTTT. The encoded protein is CASSPGTGGYTEAFF.

The V and J genes are TRBV7-9 and TRBJ1-1; no clear D. The CDR3 runs 17 residues. With 1 base removed from V and 3 bases from J, the gap between germline ends came to 18 bases. Germline V gene data show CDR1 as SEHNR and CDR2 as FQNEAQ (reference sequence). In DNA, the CDR3 is TGTGCCAGCAGCTTAGGATTGATTGGGCAAAGAGACACTGAAGCTTTCTTT. Protein: CASSLGLIGQRDTEAFF.

The genes are TRBV9 and TRBJ1-6; D gene ambiguous. Germline loops: CDR1 SGDLS, CDR2 YYNGEE. V was shortened by 4 bases and J by 14 bases, with 13 bases between the two germline ends. This CDR3 spans 12 amino acids. As DNA, the CDR3 is TGTGCCAGCAGCATCTCCGGGAAATCCCTCCACTTT. Its protein is CASSISGKSLHF.

The V call is TRBV25-1, the J call TRBJ1-1; D unresolved. Germline V gene data show CDR1 as MGHDK and CDR2 as SYGVNS. This CDR3 is built from 12 residues. The V gene lost 10 bases and the J gene lost 5 bases, with 14 bases spanning the gap. The CDR3 region has the DNA TGTGCCAATCCTCCGGCGGAGACTGAAGCTTTCTTT. This sequence encodes CANPPAETEAFF.

This chain joins TRBV28 and TRBJ2-5; D remains unclear. Deletions cut 2 bases from V and 2 bases from J, with 9 bases between. In germline, CDR1 is MDHEN, CDR2 SYDVKM. The CDR3 length is 14 residues. The CDR3 coding sequence is TGTGCCAGCAGTTTAGTGGGCCCTCAAGAGACCCAGTACTTC. Translating it yields CASSLVGPQETQYF.

V usage is TRBV12-5 and J usage is TRBJ1-2; 8 nucleotides line up with TRBD1. The CDR3 is 17 residues long. Germline values: CDR1 LGHNT, CDR2 FRNRAP. V shed 2 bases and J 6 bases; nucleotides not matched to a gene: 14. CDR3 in DNA: TGTGCTAGTGGTTTGATGCAGGGGGCGGTCTTGGTAGATGGCTACACCTTC. Encoded protein: CASGLMQGAVLVDGYTF.

This chain uses TRBV6-1 with TRBJ1-5; D is uncertain. CDR3 length equals 16 residues. Trimming pared 1 base from V and 0 bases from J, leaving 10 bases between. In germline, CDR1 is MNHNS, CDR2 SASEGT. The CDR3 nucleotides read TGTGCCAGCAGTGAAGGTCGGGGTAATAGCAATCAGCCCCAGCATTTT. Protein: CASSEGRGNSNQPQHF.

The chain recombines TRBV28 with TRBJ1-4, with D unclear. The CDR3 length is 12 residues. The V and J ends lost 3 bases and 8 bases respectively, with 7 bases between them. Germline lookup yields CDR1 MDHEN and CDR2 SYDVKM. The CDR3 nucleotides are TGTGCCAGCAGTTTGAGGGAAGAAAAACTGTTTTTT. It translates to CASSLREEKLFF. Full variable domain (rest looked up from reference TRBV28 and TRBJ1-4): DVKVTQSSRYLVKRTGEKVFLECVQDMDHENMFWYRQDPGLGLRLIYFSYDVKMKEKGDIPEGYSVSREKKERFSLILESASTNQTSMYLCASSLREEKLFFGSGTQLSVL.

The chain links TRBV18 to TRBJ2-3; D might be TRBD2 (7 bases). V lost 0 bases, J lost 0 bases, and 13 bases lay in between. The CDR3 covers 17 residues. Germline CDR1 and CDR2: KGHSH and LQKENI. The CDR3 bases are TGTGCCAGCTCACCACCGGGGAGGGGGTCTAGCACAGATACGCAGTATTTT. Translating it yields CASSPPGRGSSTDTQYF.

V gene TRBV6-5 combines with J gene TRBJ1-4, with 7 bases lining up with TRBD1. Germline CDR1 reads MNHEY; CDR2 reads SVGAGI. This CDR3 contains 15 residues. V was pared by 5 bases and J by 8 bases, with 11 bases of the junction left unmatched. The CDR3 sequence: CASSHDRVAREKLFF. As DNA, the CDR3 is TGTGCCAGCAGTCACGACAGGGTAGCTCGGGAAAAACTGTTTTTT.

The rearrangement joins TRBV5-1 to TRBJ2-7; TRBD1 might be the D (6 bases). This CDR3 has 14 residues. Deletions cut 3 bases from V and 7 bases from J, with 17 bases between. Germline V gene lookup returns CDR1 SGHRS and CDR2 YFSETQ. The chain's CDR3 is CASSSRQGNEEQYF. As DNA, the CDR3 is TGCGCCAGCAGCTCTCGCCAGGGGAACGAAGAGCAGTACTTC.

The rearrangement links TRBV28 to TRBJ1-4; 10 bases match TRBD1. Per the germline V gene, CDR1 is MDHEN and CDR2 is SYDVKM. CDR3 length: 16 amino acids. V trimming: 5 bases; J trimming: 8 bases; junction bases outside the gene matches: 11. CDR3 region: CASSAAGTGVREKLFF. In DNA form, the CDR3 reads TGTGCCAGCAGTGCAGCAGGGACAGGGGTACGGGAAAAACTGTTTTTT.

The chain employs TRBV2 and TRBJ1-5, with D unresolved. CDR3 length: 12 residues. Germline CDR1 and CDR2: SNHLY and FYNNEI. V lost 5 bases to trimming and J lost 4 bases, with 6 bases between them. The DNA for the CDR3 is TGTGCCAGCAGTCCGAGGAATCAGCCCCAGCATTTT. It specifies CASSPRNQPQHF.

The DNA of the CDR3 is TGTGCCAGCAGTGAGGGACAGGGTGGTGGCTACACCTTC. Its translation is CASSEGQGGGYTF. V is TRBV6-1 and J is TRBJ1-2, with 9 bases that match TRBD1. CDR3 length equals 13 residues. V was clipped by 3 bases and J by 7 bases; unmatched bases: 3. Germline CDR1 reads MNHNS; CDR2 reads SASEGT.

The chain links TRBV6-6 to TRBJ2-5; D might be TRBD2 (5 bases). Trimming removed 7 bases at V and 3 bases at J, with 15 bases between. The length of the CDR3 is 14 residues. Germline V gene data show CDR1 as MNHNY and CDR2 as SVGAGI (reference sequence). The CDR3 reads CASNLRAGEETQYF. DNA for the CDR3: TGTGCCAGCAACCTACGTGCGGGCGAAGAGACCCAGTACTTC.

The chain joins TRBV2 to TRBJ1-2; D unresolved. V was clipped by 6 bases and J by 5 bases, with 13 bases between them. The germline V gene has CDR1 SNHLY and CDR2 FYNNEI. The CDR3 is 13 residues long. CDR3 residues: CASRAGEGYGYTF. DNA for the CDR3: TGTGCCAGCAGAGCCGGGGAAGGTTATGGCTACACCTTC.

CDR3 amino acids: CAISSDRPTSNQPQHF. DNA of the CDR3: TGTGCCATCAGTTCCGACAGACCAACTAGCAATCAGCCCCAGCATTTT. The chain joins TRBV10-3 to TRBJ1-5; weak D call: TRBD1 (5 bases). In germline, CDR1 is ENHRY, CDR2 SYGVKD. Trimming pared 5 bases from V and 0 bases from J, leaving 14 bases between. This CDR3 contains 16 residues.

This clone was counted a few times. The chain couples TRBV4-1 to TRBJ1-5; 9 bases match TRBD1. The V gene's germline CDR1 is MGHRA and CDR2 YSYEKL. This CDR3 region has 17 residues. V dropped 1 base and J dropped 9; count of bases not matched to a gene: 13. Written as DNA, the CDR3 is TGCGCCAGCAGCCAAGGGGCCAACAGGGGGCAAGTTGGGCCCCAGCATTTT. Protein product: CASSQGANRGQVGPQHF.

The V and J genes are TRBV3-1 (or the pseudogene TRBV3-2) and TRBJ1-5, with D perhaps matching TRBD1 (6 bases). The CDR3 contains 15 residues. Trimming removed 4 bases at V and 3 bases at J, with 13 bases between. The V gene's germline CDR1 is LGHDT and CDR2 YNNKEL (reference sequence). The CDR3 loop reads CASSPRGQSNQPQHF. CDR3 coding DNA: TGTGCCAGCAGCCCCCGCGGACAGTCCAATCAGCCCCAGCATTTT.

This clone was counted a few times. The V call is TRBV3-1 (or the pseudogene TRBV3-2), the J call TRBJ1-5, with a possible D match to TRBD1 (6 bases). CDR1 and CDR2 (germline): LGHDT, YNNKEL (reference sequence). The CDR3 is 16 amino acids. V was clipped by 4 bases and J by 4 bases, with 17 bases between them. CDR3: CASSPTGGGGNQPQHF. In nucleotides, the CDR3 is TGTGCCAGCAGCCCGACTGGGGGAGGGGGTAATCAGCCCCAGCATTTT.

V is TRBV7-9 and J is TRBJ1-2; TRBD1 agrees at 7 bases. Germline V gene sequence: CDR1 SEHNR, CDR2 FQNEAQ (reference sequence). The CDR3 runs to 13 residues. Trimming removed 6 bases from V and 8 bases from J; junction bases left unmatched: 9. The CDR3: CASSFRGALGYTF. CDR3 in DNA: TGTGCCAGCAGTTTCAGGGGGGCGCTGGGCTACACCTTC.

The CDR3 loop is CASSLRTGEVYEQYF. The CDR3 region has the DNA TGCGCCAGCAGCTTGCGGACAGGGGAAGTCTACGAGCAGTACTTC. J is TRBJ2-7 and V is TRBV5-1; 9 bases align to TRBD1. Germline V lookup: CDR1 SGHRS, CDR2 YFSETQ. Germline trimming cut 1 base from V and 3 bases from J; bases unmatched to any gene: 5. This CDR3 is built from 15 residues.

The gene calls are TRBV21-1 and TRBJ2-1; the table's TRBD2 call for D was not verified on the DNA. TRBV21-1 is labeled a pseudogene. This CDR3 has 22 amino acids. The CDR3 DNA is TGTGCCAGCAGCATTCGTTCGGGACTAGCGGGGGGCCCTCCACGGGACTACAATGAGCAGTTCTTC. As protein: CASSIRSGLAGGPPRDYNEQFF.

The rearrangement links TRBV19 to TRBJ2-3; 15 bases match TRBD2. The CDR3 runs to 16 residues. The germline V gene encodes CDR1 LNHDA and CDR2 SQIVND (reference sequence). J gave up 6 bases and V 4 bases, and 5 bases lay outside the gene matches. The CDR3 DNA follows: TGTGCCAGTAGTAGCCTCGGGACTAGCGGGAGGGATACGCAGTATTTT. This codes for CASSSLGTSGRDTQYF.

As to this clone: Other DNA sequences in the sample encode the same CDR3. The gene calls are TRBV12-3 or TRBV12-4 and TRBJ1-1; tentatively, D is TRBD1 (5 bases). V lost 2 bases and J lost 5, with 9 bases in between. This CDR3 has 13 amino acids. The CDR3 region is CASSLQGGTEAFF. In DNA, the CDR3 is TGTGCCAGCAGTTTACAGGGAGGGACTGAAGCTTTCTTT.

The chain employs TRBV27 and TRBJ1-2, with TRBD1 matching over 7 bases. Germline assignment: CDR1 MNHEY and CDR2 SMNVEV (reference sequence). This CDR3 comprises 15 residues. Losses at the gene ends were 3 bases for V and 4 bases for J; bases not matched to a gene: 8. CDR3 protein: CASSLEGQPFYGYTF. As DNA, the CDR3 is TGTGCCAGCAGTTTGGAGGGACAGCCCTTCTATGGCTACACCTTC.